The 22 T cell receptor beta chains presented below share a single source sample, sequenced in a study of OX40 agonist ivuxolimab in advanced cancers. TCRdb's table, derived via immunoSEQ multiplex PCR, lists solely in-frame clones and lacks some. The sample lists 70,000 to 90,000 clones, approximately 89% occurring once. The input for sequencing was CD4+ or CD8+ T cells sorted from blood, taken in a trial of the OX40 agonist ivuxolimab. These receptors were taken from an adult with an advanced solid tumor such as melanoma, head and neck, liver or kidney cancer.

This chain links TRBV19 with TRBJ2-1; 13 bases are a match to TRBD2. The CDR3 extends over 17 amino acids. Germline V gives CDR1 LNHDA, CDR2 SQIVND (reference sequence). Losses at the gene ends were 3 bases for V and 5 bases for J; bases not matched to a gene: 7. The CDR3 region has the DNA TGTGCCAGTAGTATGAACAGGGGGACTAGCGGGAACAATGAGCAGTTCTTC. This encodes CASSMNRGTSGNNEQFF.

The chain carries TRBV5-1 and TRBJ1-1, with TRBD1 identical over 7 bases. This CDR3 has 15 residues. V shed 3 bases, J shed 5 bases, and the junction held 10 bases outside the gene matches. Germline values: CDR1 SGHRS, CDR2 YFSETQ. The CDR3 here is CASSYEFQGGTEAFF. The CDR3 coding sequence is TGCGCCAGCAGCTACGAATTCCAGGGGGGGACTGAAGCTTTCTTT.

CDR3 bases: TGTGCCAGCAGTGTTCTTTCGGTTGGGAGCAATCAGCCCCAGCATTTT. This gives the protein CASSVLSVGSNQPQHF. This chain uses TRBV6-1 with TRBJ1-5; D is undetermined. This CDR3 is built from 16 residues. Per the germline V gene, CDR1 is MNHNS and CDR2 is SASEGT. Between the trimmed V and J ends, which lost 4 bases and 1 base, there was a span of 14 bases.

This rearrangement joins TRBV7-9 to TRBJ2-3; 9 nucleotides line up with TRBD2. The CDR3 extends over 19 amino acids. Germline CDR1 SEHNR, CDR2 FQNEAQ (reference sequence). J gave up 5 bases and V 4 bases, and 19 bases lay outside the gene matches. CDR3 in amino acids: CASSSSPPGFAGGEDTQYF. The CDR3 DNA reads TGTGCCAGCAGCTCGTCACCCCCGGGATTCGCGGGAGGGGAAGATACGCAGTATTTT.

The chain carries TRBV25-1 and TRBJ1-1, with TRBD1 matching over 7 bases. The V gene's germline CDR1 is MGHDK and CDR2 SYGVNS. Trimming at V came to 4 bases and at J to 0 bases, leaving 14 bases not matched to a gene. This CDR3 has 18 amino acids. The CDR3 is CASSAPKRQGYLNTEAFF. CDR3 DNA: TGTGCCAGCAGTGCCCCCAAACGACAGGGTTACCTGAACACTGAAGCTTTCTTT.

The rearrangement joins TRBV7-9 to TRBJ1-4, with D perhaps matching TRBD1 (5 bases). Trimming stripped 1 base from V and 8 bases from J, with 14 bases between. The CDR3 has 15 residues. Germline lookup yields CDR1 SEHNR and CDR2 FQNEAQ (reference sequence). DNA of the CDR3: TGTGCCAGCAGCTTAGTTTTCAGGGCGAGGGAAAAACTGTTTTTT. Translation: CASSLVFRAREKLFF.

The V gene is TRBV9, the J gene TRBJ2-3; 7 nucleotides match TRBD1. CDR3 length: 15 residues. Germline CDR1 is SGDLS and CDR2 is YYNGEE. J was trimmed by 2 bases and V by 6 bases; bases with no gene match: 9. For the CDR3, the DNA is TGTGCCAGCAATTTCCAGGGGGTAAACACAGATACGCAGTATTTT. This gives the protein CASNFQGVNTDTQYF.

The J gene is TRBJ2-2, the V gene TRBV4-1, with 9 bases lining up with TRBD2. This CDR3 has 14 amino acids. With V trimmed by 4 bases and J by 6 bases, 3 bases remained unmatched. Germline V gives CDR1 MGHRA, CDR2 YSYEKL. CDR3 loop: CASSRAGGPGELFF. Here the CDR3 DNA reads TGCGCCAGCAGCCGAGCGGGAGGCCCCGGGGAGCTGTTTTTT.

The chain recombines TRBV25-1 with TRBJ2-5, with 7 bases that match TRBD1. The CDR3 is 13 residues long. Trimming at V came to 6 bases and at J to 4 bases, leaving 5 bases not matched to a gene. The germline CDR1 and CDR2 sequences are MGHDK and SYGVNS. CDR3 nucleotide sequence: TGTGCCAGCAGGGAACAGGGGAGAGAGACCCAGTACTTC. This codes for CASREQGRETQYF.

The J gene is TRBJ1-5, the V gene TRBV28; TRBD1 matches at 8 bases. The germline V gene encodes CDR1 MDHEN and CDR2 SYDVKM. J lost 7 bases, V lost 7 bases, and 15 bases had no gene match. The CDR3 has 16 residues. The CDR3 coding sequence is TGTGCCAGCACCCTTGGGGCAGGGGGCTCGGGGCAGCCCCAGCATTTT. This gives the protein CASTLGAGGSGQPQHF. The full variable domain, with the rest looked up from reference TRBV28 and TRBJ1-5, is DVKVTQSSRYLVKRTGEKVFLECVQDMDHENMFWYRQDPGLGLRLIYFSYDVKMKEKGDIPEGYSVSREKKERFSLILESASTNQTSMYLCASTLGAGGSGQPQHFGDGTRLSIL.

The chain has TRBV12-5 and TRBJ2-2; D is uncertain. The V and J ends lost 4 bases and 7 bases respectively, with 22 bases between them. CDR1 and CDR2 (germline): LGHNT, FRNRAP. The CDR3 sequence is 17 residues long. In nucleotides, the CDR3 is TGTGCTAGTGGTTCGCCCCTGACAAGTCTGCCGAGCGGGGAGCTGTTTTTT. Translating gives CASGSPLTSLPSGELFF.

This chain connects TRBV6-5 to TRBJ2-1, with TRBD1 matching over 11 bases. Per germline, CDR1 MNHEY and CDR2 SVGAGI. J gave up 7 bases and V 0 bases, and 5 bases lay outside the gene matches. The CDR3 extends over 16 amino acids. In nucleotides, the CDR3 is TGTGCCAGCAGTTACTCGAGCGGGACAGGGGGAAATGAGCAGTTCTTC. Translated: CASSYSSGTGGNEQFF.

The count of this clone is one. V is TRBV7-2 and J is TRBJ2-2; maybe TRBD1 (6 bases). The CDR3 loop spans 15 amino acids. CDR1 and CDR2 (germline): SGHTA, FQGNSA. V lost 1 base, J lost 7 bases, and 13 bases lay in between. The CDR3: CASSLEARGSGELFF. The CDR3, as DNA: TGTGCCAGCAGCTTAGAAGCCAGGGGAAGCGGGGAGCTGTTTTTT.

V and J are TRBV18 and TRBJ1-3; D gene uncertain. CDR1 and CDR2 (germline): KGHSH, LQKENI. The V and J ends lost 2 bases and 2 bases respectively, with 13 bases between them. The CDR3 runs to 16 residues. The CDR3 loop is CASSPSGSRTGNTIYF. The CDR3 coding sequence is TGTGCCAGCTCACCATCGGGCTCCCGGACTGGAAACACCATATATTTT.

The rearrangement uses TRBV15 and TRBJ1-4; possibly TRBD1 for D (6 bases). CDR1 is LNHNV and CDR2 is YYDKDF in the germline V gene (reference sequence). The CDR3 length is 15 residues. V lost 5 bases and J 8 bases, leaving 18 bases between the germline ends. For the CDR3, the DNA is TGTGCCACCAGCGGAAACAGGGTCTCGGGAGAAAAACTGTTTTTT. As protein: CATSGNRVSGEKLFF.

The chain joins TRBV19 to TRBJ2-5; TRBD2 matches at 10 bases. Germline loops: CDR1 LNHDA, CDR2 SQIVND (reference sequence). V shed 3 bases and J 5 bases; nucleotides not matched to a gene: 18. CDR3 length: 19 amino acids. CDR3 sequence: CASSIISLAGQKERETQYF. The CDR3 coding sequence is TGTGCCAGTAGTATTATTTCACTAGCGGGACAAAAGGAGCGGGAGACCCAGTACTTC.

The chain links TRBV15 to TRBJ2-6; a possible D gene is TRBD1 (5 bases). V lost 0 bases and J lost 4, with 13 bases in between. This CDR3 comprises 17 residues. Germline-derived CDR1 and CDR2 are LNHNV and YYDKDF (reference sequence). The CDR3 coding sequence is TGTGCCACCAGCAGAGATTTTGGGGCTACCGGGGCCAACGTCCTGACTTTC. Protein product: CATSRDFGATGANVLTF.

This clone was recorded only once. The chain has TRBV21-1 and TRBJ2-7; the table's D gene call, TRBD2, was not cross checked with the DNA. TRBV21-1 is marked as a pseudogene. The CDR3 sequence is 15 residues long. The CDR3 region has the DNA TGTGCCAGCAGCAACAGTTTTAGCGGATCCTGCGAGCAGTACTTC. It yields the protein CASSNSFSGSCEQYF.

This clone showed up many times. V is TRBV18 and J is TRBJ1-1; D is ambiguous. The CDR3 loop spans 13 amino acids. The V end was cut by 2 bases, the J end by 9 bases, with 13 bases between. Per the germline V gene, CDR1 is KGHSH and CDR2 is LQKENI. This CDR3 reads CASSPDKDVKAFF. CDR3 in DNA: TGTGCCAGCTCACCAGATAAGGATGTGAAAGCTTTCTTT.

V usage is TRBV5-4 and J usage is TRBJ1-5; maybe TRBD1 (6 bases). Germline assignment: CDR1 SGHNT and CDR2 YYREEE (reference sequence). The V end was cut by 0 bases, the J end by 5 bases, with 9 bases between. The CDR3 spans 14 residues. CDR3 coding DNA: TGTGCCAGCAGCTTGGATGCAGGGGATCAGCCCCAGCATTTT. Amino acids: CASSLDAGDQPQHF.

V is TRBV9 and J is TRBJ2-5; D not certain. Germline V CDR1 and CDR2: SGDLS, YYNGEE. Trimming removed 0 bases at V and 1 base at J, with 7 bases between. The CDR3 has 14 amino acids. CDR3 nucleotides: TGTGCCAGCAGCGTAGGTTGGGGCCAAGAGACCCAGTACTTC. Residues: CASSVGWGQETQYF.

The CDR3 region is CASSPAPGRNSNQPQHF. The CDR3 DNA sequence: TGTGCCAGCAGCCCTGCACCCGGGCGGAATAGCAATCAGCCCCAGCATTTT. The J gene is TRBJ1-5, the V gene TRBV7-6; the D is unclear. V was shortened by 5 bases and J by 0 bases, with 17 bases between the two germline ends. CDR3 length equals 17 residues. Germline V CDR1 and CDR2: SGHVS, FNYEAQ.